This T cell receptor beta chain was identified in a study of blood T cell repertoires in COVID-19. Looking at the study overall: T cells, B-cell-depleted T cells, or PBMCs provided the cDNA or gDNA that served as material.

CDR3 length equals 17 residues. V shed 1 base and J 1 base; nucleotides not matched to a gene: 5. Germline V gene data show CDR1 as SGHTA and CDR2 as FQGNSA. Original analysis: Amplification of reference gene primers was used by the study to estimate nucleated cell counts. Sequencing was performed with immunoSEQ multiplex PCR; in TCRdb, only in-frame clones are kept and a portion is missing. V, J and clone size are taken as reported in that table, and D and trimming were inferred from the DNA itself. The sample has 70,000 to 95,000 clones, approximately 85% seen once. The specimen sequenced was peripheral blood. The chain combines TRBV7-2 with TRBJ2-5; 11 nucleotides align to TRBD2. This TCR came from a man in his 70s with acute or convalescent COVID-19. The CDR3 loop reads CASSLGSSGGGQETQYF. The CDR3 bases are TGTGCCAGCAGCTTAGGGAGTAGCGGGGGGGGCCAAGAGACCCAGTACTTC.